What follows are 8 T cell receptor beta chains derived from one specimen sequenced in a study of blood T cells in healthy people across ages. The authors ran a second PCR of 7 to 11 cycles using a sample-barcoded 5' primer and a J-beta primer mix. Using its own MiXCR run on the 5' RACE reads, TCRdb lists one record per CDR3 protein. The sample gives nearly 1 million distinct CDR3 sequences, around 54% of which show up once; roughly 23% is in the top ten. Sequenced: blood. These receptors were obtained from a woman aged 55-70 years in good health.

The CDR3 nucleotides read TGTGCCAGCGATAGCCTGCAGGGAGAAGCTTTCTTT. Protein product: CASDSLQGEAFF. This sequence joins TRBV25-1 and TRBJ1-1; tentative D call: TRBD1 (5 bases). Trimming took off 8 bases at V and 8 bases at J, with 15 bases between the two ends. Germline CDR1 reads MGHDK; CDR2 reads SYGVNS. This CDR3 is built from 12 residues.

This clonotype came up a few times. The chain employs TRBV9 and TRBJ2-5; 8 nucleotides agree with TRBD2. Per the germline V gene, CDR1 is SGDLS and CDR2 is YYNGEE. Trimming removed 4 bases from V and 4 bases from J; junction bases left unmatched: 12. CDR3 length equals 16 residues. The DNA of the CDR3 is TGTGCCAGCAGCCCTGCCAGCGGGAGAATCGGAGAGACCCAGTACTTC. Translation: CASSPASGRIGETQYF.

This rearrangement joins TRBV25-1 to TRBJ1-2, with a possible D match to TRBD1 (6 bases). CDR1 MGHDK and CDR2 SYGVNS come from the germline V gene. Deletions cut 7 bases from V and 0 bases from J, with 12 bases between. The CDR3 is 14 amino acids. CDR3 in DNA: TGTGCCAGCAAAGAGACAGGAGCTAACTATGGCTACACCTTC. It encodes CASKETGANYGYTF.

This clonotype has a handful of counts. The chain carries TRBV3-1 and TRBJ1-2, with TRBD1 as a possible D gene (5 bases). The ends were cut back, 3 bases at V and 6 bases at J, with 11 bases in the middle. Germline V CDR1 and CDR2: LGHDT, YNNKEL (reference sequence). The CDR3 spans 13 residues. In nucleotides, the CDR3 is TGTGCCAGCAGCCACCGGGACGGAAATGGCTACACCTTC. Translation gives CASSHRDGNGYTF.

The chain combines TRBV7-6 with TRBJ2-3; 7 bases line up with TRBD1. Germline V gene lookup returns CDR1 SGHVS and CDR2 FNYEAQ. The CDR3 length is 14 residues. The trim removed 3 bases at V and 6 bases at J, leaving 6 bases unmatched. This chain's CDR3 is CASSFTGAEDTQYF. CDR3 bases: TGTGCCAGCAGCTTTACAGGGGCAGAGGATACGCAGTATTTT.

Points on this clonotype: A much larger clone differs from this one at a single base, so this may be a read error. This chain connects TRBV12-3 or TRBV12-4 to TRBJ2-1; 7 bases fit TRBD1. V was pared by 5 bases and J by 1 base, with 2 bases of the junction left unmatched. The CDR3 is 14 residues long. The CDR3 DNA reads TGTGCCAGCAGTGCCAGGGGGTCCTACAATGAGCAGTTCTTC. Its protein product is CASSARGSYNEQFF.

The chain has TRBV7-2 and TRBJ1-1, with 8 bases fitting TRBD1. CDR1 and CDR2 (germline): SGHTA, FQGNSA. V lost 5 bases, J lost 6 bases, and 11 bases stayed unmatched. The CDR3 loop spans 15 amino acids. This CDR3 is CASSPQGGTMAEAFF. The CDR3 DNA is TGTGCCAGCAGCCCACAGGGGGGGACGATGGCTGAAGCTTTCTTT.

The chain uses TRBV4-1 and TRBJ2-3; D gene uncertain. The V gene's germline CDR1 is MGHRA and CDR2 YSYEKL. Trimming pared 1 base from V and 1 base from J, leaving 12 bases between. The CDR3 consists of 16 residues. Written as DNA, the CDR3 is TGCGCCAGCAGCCAAGTGCGAGCTTCGGGCACAGATACGCAGTATTTT. This encodes CASSQVRASGTDTQYF.